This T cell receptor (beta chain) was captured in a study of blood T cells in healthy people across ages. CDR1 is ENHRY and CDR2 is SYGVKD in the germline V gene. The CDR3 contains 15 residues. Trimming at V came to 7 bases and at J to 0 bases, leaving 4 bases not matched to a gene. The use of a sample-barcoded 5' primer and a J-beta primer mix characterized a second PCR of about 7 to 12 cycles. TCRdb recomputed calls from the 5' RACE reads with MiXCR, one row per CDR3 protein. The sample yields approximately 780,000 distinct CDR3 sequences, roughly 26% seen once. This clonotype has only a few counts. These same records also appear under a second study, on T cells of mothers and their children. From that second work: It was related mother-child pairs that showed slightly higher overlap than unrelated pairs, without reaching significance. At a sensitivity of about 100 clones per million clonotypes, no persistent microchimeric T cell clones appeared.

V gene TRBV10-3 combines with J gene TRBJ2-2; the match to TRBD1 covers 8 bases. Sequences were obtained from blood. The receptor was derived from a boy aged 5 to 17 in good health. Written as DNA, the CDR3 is TGTGCCATCACCCAACAGGGGGCGAACACCGGGGAGCTGTTTTTT. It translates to CAITQQGANTGELFF.